These 9 T cell receptor beta chains were all obtained from the same sample, sequenced in a study of T cell repertoires in cytomegalovirus infection. MiXCR, run by TCRdb on the reads, gives a single entry per CDR3 protein. The table includes about 530,000 distinct CDR3 sequences, about 25% detected once. The sequenced sample consisted of PBMCs. These receptors came from a human donor in good health (CMV status not recorded). Some clones in this sample may be carry-over from other donors' samples.

This clonotype was seen a few times. The V and J genes are TRBV7-2 and TRBJ1-6; D not resolved. V was clipped by 1 base and J by 5 bases, with 12 bases between them. Germline values: CDR1 SGHTA, CDR2 FQGNSA. The CDR3 runs to 16 residues. CDR3 sequence (DNA): TGTGCCAGCAGCTTAGAATCAGGCCGTCATAATTCACCCCTCCACTTT. It codes for CASSLESGRHNSPLHF.

This clonotype was detected many times. V usage is TRBV7-2 and J usage is TRBJ1-1; D gene ambiguous. The germline CDR1 and CDR2 sequences are SGHTA and FQGNSA. Trimming cost V 2 bases and J 3 bases, with 7 bases left between them. The CDR3 spans 13 residues. In DNA form, the CDR3 reads TGTGCCAGCAGCTTAATGGCATACACTGAAGCTTTCTTT. Its protein product is CASSLMAYTEAFF.

This chain joins TRBV12-3 or TRBV12-4 and TRBJ1-3; D call uncertain. With 5 bases removed from V and 0 bases from J, the gap between germline ends came to 11 bases. CDR3 size: 15 residues. The CDR3: CASSPRRNSGNTIYF. CDR3 nucleotides: TGTGCCAGCAGTCCTAGACGGAACTCTGGAAACACCATATATTTT.

Points on this clonotype: This may stem from a read error, because a much larger clone lies one nucleotide away. This chain joins TRBV7-2 and TRBJ1-1; no firm D call. Trimming took 2 bases from V and 1 from J, leaving 5 bases between them. CDR1 and CDR2 (germline): SGHTA, FQGNSA. The CDR3 contains 13 residues. In nucleotides, the CDR3 is TGTGCCAGCAGCTTATGGGCGAACACTGAAGCTTTCTTT. Translated: CASSLWANTEAFF.

This sequence joins TRBV28 and TRBJ2-2; D remains ambiguous. Trimming pared 7 bases from V and 1 base from J, leaving 13 bases between. Germline lookup yields CDR1 MDHEN and CDR2 SYDVKM. CDR3 length: 15 amino acids. CDR3 amino acids: CASTPEAMNTGELFF. The CDR3 DNA is TGTGCCAGCACCCCCGAGGCCATGAACACCGGGGAGCTGTTTTTT.

The table lists this clonotype with a few counts. The chain joins TRBV7-6 to TRBJ2-7; D is ambiguous. CDR3 length equals 10 residues. The V gene's germline CDR1 is SGHVS and CDR2 FNYEAQ. The germline V and J ends were trimmed by 10 bases and 3 bases, with 7 bases remaining between them. The CDR3 sequence is CATDGYEQYF. The CDR3 nucleotides are TGTGCCACAGACGGCTACGAGCAGTACTTC.

The chain uses TRBV7-9 and TRBJ2-7, with 7 bases matching TRBD1. The germline gives CDR1 SEHNR, CDR2 FQNEAQ (reference sequence). V trimming: 5 bases; J trimming: 0 bases; junction bases outside the gene matches: 7. The length of the CDR3 is 15 residues. DNA of the CDR3: TGTGCCAGCAGCGGTAGCCAGGGGGTCTCCTACGAGCAGTACTTC. Encoded protein: CASSGSQGVSYEQYF.

This clonotype has ten or more counts. V is TRBV7-8 and J is TRBJ2-5; weak D call: TRBD2 (5 bases). The CDR3 loop spans 15 amino acids. Germline V gene lookup returns CDR1 SGHVS and CDR2 FQNEAQ. The ends were cut back, 5 bases at V and 0 bases at J, with 13 bases in the middle. The CDR3 bases are TGTGCCAGCAGCCCCAGGACGGGGTACCAAGAGACCCAGTACTTC. It translates to CASSPRTGYQETQYF.

As concerns this clonotype: No conserved phenylalanine or tryptophan is present at the end of the CDR3, so a read error is the likely explanation. V is TRBV7-8 and J is TRBJ2-6; D gene uncertain. CDR3 length: 16 residues. Germline V lookup: CDR1 SGHVS, CDR2 FQNEAQ. Trimming cost V 2 bases and J 1 base, with 9 bases left between them. This chain's CDR3 is CASSLSSRSGANVLTL. For the CDR3, the DNA is TGTGCCAGCAGCTTAAGTTCCAGGTCTGGGGCCAACGTCCTGACTTTA.